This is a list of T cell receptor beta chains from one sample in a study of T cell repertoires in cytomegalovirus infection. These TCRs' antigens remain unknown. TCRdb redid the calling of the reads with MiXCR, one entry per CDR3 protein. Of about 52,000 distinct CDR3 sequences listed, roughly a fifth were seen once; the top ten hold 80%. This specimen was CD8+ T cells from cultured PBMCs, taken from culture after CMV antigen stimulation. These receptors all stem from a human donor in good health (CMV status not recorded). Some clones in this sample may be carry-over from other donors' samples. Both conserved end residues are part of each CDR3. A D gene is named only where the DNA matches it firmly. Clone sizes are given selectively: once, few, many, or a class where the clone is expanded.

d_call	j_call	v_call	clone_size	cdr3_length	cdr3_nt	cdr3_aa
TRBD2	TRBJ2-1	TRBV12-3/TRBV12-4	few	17	TGTGCCAGCAGTGCCTCCCTTGCGGGGGGCTTCTACAATGAGCAGTTCTTC	CASSASLAGGFYNEQFF
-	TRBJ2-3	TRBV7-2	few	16	TGTGCCAGCAGCTTATGGTCAGGGACTTACACAGATACGCAGTATTTT	CASSLWSGTYTDTQYF
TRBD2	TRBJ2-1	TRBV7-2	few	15	TGTGCCAGCAGCCCTTACCTAAGCGGGGGGCTTGAGCAGTTCTTC	CASSPYLSGGLEQFF
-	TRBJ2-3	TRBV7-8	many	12	TGTGCCAGCAGCTTGGGCACAGATACGCAGTATTTT	CASSLGTDTQYF
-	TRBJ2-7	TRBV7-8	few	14	TGTGCCAGCACCTTAGGACAGAGATTCTACGAGCAGTACTTC	CASTLGQRFYEQYF
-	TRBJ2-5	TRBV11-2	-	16	TGTGCCAGCAGCTTGACGGGTGGGGGAACAGGAGTGACCCAGTACTTC	CASSLTGGGTGVTQYF
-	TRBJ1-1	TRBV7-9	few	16	TGTGCCAGCAGCTTAACCCGGGGAGGGATGAACACTGAAGCTTTCTTT	CASSLTRGGMNTEAFF
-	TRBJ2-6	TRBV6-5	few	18	TGTGCCAGCAGTTCTGCGGGGACCTCAAGCTCTGGGGCCAACGTCCTGACTTTC	CASSSAGTSSSGANVLTF
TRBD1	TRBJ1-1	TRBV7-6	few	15	TGTGCCAGCAGCGGCGGACAGGAGATGAACACTGAAGCTTTCTTT	CASSGGQEMNTEAFF
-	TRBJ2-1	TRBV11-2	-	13	TGTGCCAGCAGCTTGACCAGGGGATCTGAGCAGTTCTTC	CASSLTRGSEQFF
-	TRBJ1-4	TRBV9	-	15	TGTGCCAGCAGCCCCTCAAGTGCAACTAATGAAAAACTGTTTTTT	CASSPSSATNEKLFF
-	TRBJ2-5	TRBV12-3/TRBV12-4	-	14	TGTGCCAGCCAAGAAAGAGAAGAGCAAGAGACCCAGTACTTC	CASQEREEQETQYF
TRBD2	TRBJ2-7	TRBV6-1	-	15	TGTGCCAGCAGTCAGGGGACTAGCGGCTCCTACGAGCAGTACTTC	CASSQGTSGSYEQYF
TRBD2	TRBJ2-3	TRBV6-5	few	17	TGTGCCAGCAGTTACTCAAGCAGCGGGGGGGCCGCAGATACGCAGTATTTT	CASSYSSSGGAADTQYF